What follows are 23 T cell receptor beta chains derived from one specimen sequenced in a study of CD8 T cells in Susac syndrome. After extraction with the RNeasy kit, about 0.45 to 1 ug of the RNA was reverse transcribed using random hexamers. One entry per CDR3 protein, called by TCRdb with MiXCR from the immunoSEQ multiplex PCR reads. Of fewer than 200,000 distinct CDR3 sequences listed, approximately 94% are singletons. Sequencing used CD4+ T cells from PBMCs. The receptor source for this set is a human donor in good health.

This clonotype was seen a single time. V usage is TRBV3-1 and J usage is TRBJ2-5; TRBD2 might be the D (6 bases). The germline V gene has CDR1 LGHDT and CDR2 YNNKEL (reference sequence). This CDR3 contains 15 residues. The germline V and J ends were trimmed by 3 bases and 1 base, with 12 bases remaining between them. The CDR3 is CASSHWSGSQETQYF. For the CDR3, the DNA is TGTGCCAGCAGCCATTGGAGCGGGTCCCAAGAGACCCAGTACTTC.

V gene TRBV15 combines with J gene TRBJ2-3; D call uncertain. Trimming cost V 1 base and J 6 bases, with 11 bases left between them. The CDR3 has 14 amino acids. Germline V gives CDR1 LNHNV, CDR2 YYDKDF (reference sequence). CDR3 DNA sequence: TGTGCCACCAGCAGAGGAGGTAGCCCTGATACGCAGTATTTT. As protein: CATSRGGSPDTQYF.

The V call is TRBV28, the J call TRBJ2-7; D might be TRBD2 (5 bases). Looked up from germline, CDR1 is MDHEN and CDR2 is SYDVKM. The V and J ends lost 5 bases and 5 bases respectively, with 13 bases between them. CDR3 length equals 13 residues. This chain's CDR3 is CASSPKIGNEQYF. The DNA for the CDR3 is TGTGCCAGCAGTCCCAAAATCGGGAACGAGCAGTACTTC. The entire variable domain, with the rest obtained from reference TRBV28 and TRBJ2-7, is as follows: DVKVTQSSRYLVKRTGEKVFLECVQDMDHENMFWYRQDPGLGLRLIYFSYDVKMKEKGDIPEGYSVSREKKERFSLILESASTNQTSMYLCASSPKIGNEQYFGPGTRLTVT.

The V call is TRBV29-1, the J call TRBJ1-1, with TRBD1 as a possible D gene (5 bases). Germline-derived CDR1 and CDR2 are SQVTM and ANQGSEA. This CDR3 is 13 amino acids long. V dropped 7 bases and J dropped 3 bases, with 15 bases sitting between them. CDR3 bases: TGCAGCGCCCGAACAGGCTTGGACACTGAAGCTTTCTTT. Its protein is CSARTGLDTEAFF.

The chain carries TRBV15 and TRBJ2-3, with TRBD2 matching over 11 bases. V shed 2 bases, J shed 4 bases, and the junction held 8 bases outside the gene matches. CDR1 is LNHNV and CDR2 is YYDKDF in the germline V gene (reference sequence). The CDR3 is 17 amino acids. CDR3 DNA sequence: TGTGCCACCAGCAGACCTCTGACTAGCGGGAACGCAGATACGCAGTATTTT. Translated, it gives CATSRPLTSGNADTQYF.

The J gene is TRBJ1-1, the V gene TRBV29-1; TRBD1 might be the D (5 bases). Germline V lookup: CDR1 SQVTM, CDR2 ANQGSEA. V was pared by 4 bases and J by 4 bases, with 10 bases between. The CDR3 runs to 12 residues. CDR3 loop: CSVAYDSTEAFF. The CDR3 nucleotides read TGCAGCGTTGCGTATGACAGCACTGAAGCTTTCTTT.

V gene TRBV20-1 combines with J gene TRBJ2-3; D perhaps matches TRBD2 (6 bases). CDR3 size: 15 residues. CDR1 is DFQATT and CDR2 is SNEGSKA in the germline V gene (reference sequence). Trimming took 6 bases from V and 1 from J, leaving 17 bases between them. Written as DNA, the CDR3 is TGCAGTGCAGGTTCGGGCGGGGCCCGCACAGATACGCAGTATTTT. Amino acids: CSAGSGGARTDTQYF.

The gene calls are TRBV20-1 and TRBJ2-3; D ambiguous. CDR1 DFQATT and CDR2 SNEGSKA come from the germline V gene (reference sequence). CDR3 length equals 13 residues. V was pared by 7 bases and J by 0 bases, with 11 bases between. CDR3 region: CSGGSSSTDTQYF. The CDR3 DNA sequence: TGCAGTGGGGGTAGTTCTAGCACAGATACGCAGTATTTT.

This chain uses TRBV20-1 with TRBJ1-2; no firm D call. The CDR3 runs to 12 residues. Germline CDR1 and CDR2: DFQATT and SNEGSKA (reference sequence). V lost 8 bases and J lost 8, with 18 bases in between. The CDR3 bases are TGCAGTTCCCCCAAAGATCAGAAAGGCTACACCTTC. Residues: CSSPKDQKGYTF.

J is TRBJ2-5 and V is TRBV9, with D possibly called TRBD1 or TRBD2 (5 bases each). The V and J ends lost 3 bases and 3 bases respectively, with 18 bases between them. Germline loops: CDR1 SGDLS, CDR2 YYNGEE. The CDR3 consists of 16 residues. Here the CDR3 reads CASSAHSGTLEETQYF. In DNA form, the CDR3 reads TGTGCCAGCAGCGCTCACTCCGGGACCTTGGAAGAGACCCAGTACTTC.

In this sample, this clonotype turned up once. The genes are TRBV6-5 and TRBJ1-1, with D uncertain. CDR1 MNHEY and CDR2 SVGAGI come from the germline V gene. V was shortened by 7 bases and J by 7 bases, with 10 bases between the two germline ends. This CDR3 comprises 11 residues. CDR3: CASTLRNEAFF. The CDR3 bases are TGTGCCAGCACCCTACGGAATGAAGCTTTCTTT.

The gene calls are TRBV27 and TRBJ1-5, with TRBD1 matching 8 bases. The V gene's germline CDR1 is MNHEY and CDR2 SMNVEV (reference sequence). Trimming removed 5 bases from V and 2 bases from J; junction bases left unmatched: 11. The CDR3 covers 17 residues. The CDR3 coding sequence is TGTGCCAGCAGTCCACGACTACTGACAGGGGGCAATCAGCCCCAGCATTTT. Translated: CASSPRLLTGGNQPQHF.

As to this clonotype: Sequence at one end of the junction differs from germline and may be a read error. The chain employs TRBV7-2 and TRBJ2-7; 7 nucleotides match TRBD1. The CDR3 sequence is 11 residues long. Germline-derived CDR1 and CDR2 are SGHTA and FQGNSA. The CDR3 reads CASSRGQSLHF. The DNA for the CDR3 is TGTGCCAGCAGCCGGGGACAGTCCCTGCACTTC.

This chain joins TRBV29-1 and TRBJ2-1; 9 bases map to TRBD2. With 5 bases clipped from V and 9 bases from J, the junction kept 8 bases outside the gene matches. CDR1 is SQVTM, CDR2 ANQGSEA, per germline. This CDR3 has 13 amino acids. CDR3 nucleotide sequence: TGCAGCGTTTCGACTAGCGGAAACGGTGAGCAGTTCTTC. Translating gives CSVSTSGNGEQFF.

V is TRBV29-1 and J is TRBJ2-7, with D possibly TRBD1 on 6 matching bases. Germline V gives CDR1 SQVTM, CDR2 ANQGSEA. This CDR3 comprises 13 residues. V was pared by 4 bases and J by 0 bases, with 10 bases between. The CDR3 sequence is CSVAWGLSYEQYF. In DNA, the CDR3 is TGCAGCGTTGCCTGGGGGCTCTCCTACGAGCAGTACTTC.

J is TRBJ2-3 and V is TRBV27, with a possible D match to TRBD2 (5 bases). With 5 bases removed from V and 1 base from J, the gap between germline ends came to 13 bases. Germline lookup yields CDR1 MNHEY and CDR2 SMNVEV (reference sequence). The CDR3 has 15 amino acids. CDR3 in amino acids: CASSVRLPGTDTQYF. The CDR3 DNA follows: TGTGCCAGCAGTGTGCGACTACCCGGCACAGATACGCAGTATTTT.

As DNA, the CDR3 is TGTGCCAGCGGTGGACACAGCTCCTACGAGCAGTACTTC. This encodes CASGGHSSYEQYF. The chain combines TRBV6-2 or TRBV6-3 with TRBJ2-7; TRBD1 is a possible D gene (5 bases). The germline gives CDR1 MNHEY, CDR2 SVGEGT. This CDR3 comprises 13 residues. V was cut by 8 bases and J by 0 bases, with 11 bases left in between.

V is TRBV29-1 and J is TRBJ2-1, with D possibly matching TRBD2 (6 bases). This CDR3 is 13 amino acids long. With 3 bases removed from V and 2 bases from J, the gap between germline ends came to 8 bases. The V gene's germline CDR1 is SQVTM and CDR2 ANQGSEA. The CDR3 sequence: CSVDAGPYNEQFF. CDR3 DNA sequence: TGCAGCGTTGATGCGGGACCCTACAATGAGCAGTTCTTC.

V usage is TRBV20-1 and J usage is TRBJ2-1; tentative D call: TRBD1 (6 bases). Per the germline V gene, CDR1 is DFQATT and CDR2 is SNEGSKA (reference sequence). Trimming stripped 6 bases from V and 4 bases from J, with 16 bases between. This CDR3 region has 14 residues. The CDR3 sequence: CSAPRNRDYNEQFF. The CDR3 bases are TGCAGTGCACCAAGGAACAGGGATTACAATGAGCAGTTCTTC.

The genes are TRBV7-9 and TRBJ2-3; D is uncertain. The germline V gene encodes CDR1 SEHNR and CDR2 FQNEAQ (reference sequence). V dropped 5 bases and J dropped 4 bases, with 10 bases sitting between them. This CDR3 contains 13 residues. This CDR3 is CASSLTPSDTQYF. The CDR3 DNA reads as TGTGCCAGCAGCCTCACCCCTTCAGATACGCAGTATTTT.

The chain uses TRBV7-2 and TRBJ2-3; 7 bases align to TRBD2. Germline V gives CDR1 SGHTA, CDR2 FQGNSA. V trimming: 4 bases; J trimming: 2 bases; junction bases outside the gene matches: 9. The CDR3 has 16 residues. The CDR3 is CASSSRGDPSTDTQYF. CDR3 DNA sequence: TGTGCCAGCAGCTCCCGGGGGGATCCTTCCACAGATACGCAGTATTTT.

The gene calls are TRBV19 and TRBJ2-5; D is possibly TRBD1 or TRBD2 (6 bases each). This CDR3 region has 13 residues. Trimming shortened V by 7 bases and J by 5 bases, and 14 bases separated the two germline ends. Germline V gene data show CDR1 as LNHDA and CDR2 as SQIVND (reference sequence). CDR3: CASKPQGGETQYF. The CDR3 DNA reads TGTGCCAGTAAGCCACAGGGAGGCGAGACCCAGTACTTC.

The rearrangement joins TRBV30 to TRBJ2-7, with no clear D. Germline loops: CDR1 GTSNPN, CDR2 SVGIG (reference sequence). The CDR3 extends over 11 amino acids. Trimming stripped 2 bases from V and 2 bases from J, with 4 bases between. The CDR3 DNA sequence: TGTGCCTGGAGTCCAGCCTACGAGCAGTACTTC. Translation: CAWSPAYEQYF.